This T cell receptor (beta chain) was recovered during a study of tumor-infiltrating lymphocytes in primary liver carcinoma. Study-wide results and limits: There were only about 7.5-25% of top clones found in all five tumor regions.

Extraction of RNA together with DNA used roughly 20-32 mg of unsorted bulk tissue. Surgical resection served as treatment for the primary liver carcinoma of these patients. Each of the tumor samples contained in excess of 80% viable tumor cells. V lost 7 bases, J lost 5 bases, and 15 bases lay in between. CDR1 and CDR2 (germline): MNHNY, SVGAGI (reference sequence). The CDR3 spans 15 residues. Note on this clonotype: The antigen remains unidentified.

The researchers produced TCR beta cDNA from around 0.5 ug total RNA with a constant-region primer. Three nested multiplex PCR rounds of slightly modified ARM-PCR generated TCR beta libraries. Running ten to eleven cycles apiece, the first two PCR rounds relied on TRBV1-TRBV30 forward primers together with a C-beta reverse primer. A single record per CDR3 protein comes from TCRdb applying MiXCR to the multiplex PCR reads. The sample carries more than 95,000 distinct CDR3 sequences, about four fifths recorded once. This TCR was recovered from a man in his forties with primary liver carcinoma and hepatitis B virus infection. J is TRBJ2-6 and V is TRBV6-6; D is unclear. Input material: liver tumor tissue from sampling region 3. Subset in this sample: tumor region T3, left-lateral pole. DNA of the CDR3: TGTGCCAGCACAATCCTGGTCTCACGGGCCAACGTCCTGACTTTC. Translation: CASTILVSRANVLTF.